What follows are 20 T cell receptor beta chains derived from one specimen sequenced in a study of follicular helper T cells after annual influenza vaccination. Time point reported: 2015-2016 season, pre-vaccination. The assay was immunoSEQ multiplex PCR, and TCRdb's table has in-frame clones only and misses some. This sample has 500 or so clones, with approximately 75% found just once. The material was CXCR5+ CD38+ circulating T follicular helper cells from blood, obtained on the day of influenza vaccination. Stated subset: circulating Tfh, non-naive CD4+CXCR5+PD-1+ (ICOS+CD38+ or ICOS-CD38-). Receptors originate from an adult who received the influenza vaccine.

The V call is TRBV6-5, the J call TRBJ1-1; D call uncertain. The length of the CDR3 is 14 residues. V dropped 5 bases and J dropped 1 base, with 11 bases sitting between them. Germline lookup yields CDR1 MNHEY and CDR2 SVGAGI. In DNA, the CDR3 is TGTGCCAGCAGTAACGCCTTCGGGAACACTGAAGCTTTCTTT. Translated: CASSNAFGNTEAFF.

The rearrangement joins TRBV28 to TRBJ1-1, with D perhaps matching TRBD1 (6 bases). CDR1 MDHEN and CDR2 SYDVKM come from the germline V gene. CDR3 size: 15 residues. V was cut by 6 bases and J by 1 base, with 15 bases left in between. This CDR3 reads CASSSIGGANTEAFF. CDR3 nucleotide sequence: TGTGCCAGCAGCTCCATTGGGGGCGCGAACACTGAAGCTTTCTTT.

J is TRBJ2-1 and V is TRBV2, with no clear D. The CDR3 loop spans 15 amino acids. Per germline, CDR1 SNHLY and CDR2 FYNNEI. V dropped 4 bases and J dropped 2 bases, with 12 bases sitting between them. DNA for the CDR3: TGTGCCAGCAGTGGTACTGATCGTACCTACAATGAGCAGTTCTTC. It codes for CASSGTDRTYNEQFF.

This clone was counted a single time. The gene calls are TRBV23-1 and TRBJ2-6; TRBD1 is a possible D gene (5 bases). TRBV23-1 is reported as an ORF; its role is uncertain. V lost 6 bases and J lost 1, with 7 bases in between. The length of the CDR3 is 14 residues. CDR3 DNA sequence: TGCGCCAGCAGGGGGCAATCTGGGGCCAACGTCCTGACTTTC. Translation gives CASRGQSGANVLTF.

This clone was detected a few times. The J gene is TRBJ2-7, the V gene TRBV15; TRBD2 is a possible D gene (6 bases). The CDR3 contains 15 residues. The germline CDR1 and CDR2 sequences are LNHNV and YYDKDF (reference sequence). V was pared by 1 base and J by 3 bases, with 13 bases between. CDR3 coding DNA: TGTGCCACCAGCAGAGGATCTAGCGTTTACTACGAGCAGTACTTC. Protein sequence: CATSRGSSVYYEQYF.

There are a few counts of this clone. The gene calls are TRBV4-1 and TRBJ2-7, with D unresolved. Germline V gene lookup returns CDR1 MGHRA and CDR2 YSYEKL. The CDR3 extends over 13 amino acids. V dropped 2 bases and J dropped 7 bases, with 12 bases sitting between them. This CDR3 is CASSQMSWREQYF. For the CDR3, the DNA is TGCGCCAGCAGCCAAATGAGTTGGAGAGAGCAGTACTTC.

CDR3 residues: CATTGGWTEAFF. CDR3 DNA: TGTGCCACCACGGGGGGGTGGACTGAAGCTTTCTTT. The chain recombines TRBV2 with TRBJ1-1; D may be TRBD1 (5 bases). Germline V gene lookup returns CDR1 SNHLY and CDR2 FYNNEI. Trimming pared 10 bases from V and 5 bases from J, leaving 14 bases between. The CDR3 covers 12 residues.

The chain employs TRBV10-3 and TRBJ2-7; 8 nucleotides line up with TRBD2. V shed 5 bases, J shed 6 bases, and the junction held 6 bases outside the gene matches. Germline V gene sequence: CDR1 ENHRY, CDR2 SYGVKD. CDR3 length: 13 amino acids. The CDR3 spells CAISPPGGGEQYF. The CDR3 coding sequence is TGTGCCATCAGTCCCCCGGGGGGGGGCGAGCAGTACTTC.

The rearrangement links TRBV5-4 to TRBJ1-2; D possibly corresponds to TRBD1 (6 bases). V was pared by 7 bases and J by 8 bases, with 24 bases between. This CDR3 is 15 amino acids long. Per germline, CDR1 SGHNT and CDR2 YYREEE (reference sequence). The CDR3 loop is CASEADGGGSRGYTF. CDR3 sequence (DNA): TGTGCCAGCGAAGCGGATGGAGGGGGTTCACGAGGCTACACCTTC.

This rearrangement joins TRBV29-1 to TRBJ1-5; D is perhaps TRBD1 (5 bases). Germline V CDR1 and CDR2: SQVTM, ANQGSEA. The length of the CDR3 is 13 residues. Trimming left V 4 bases short and J 5 bases short, with 12 bases between. CDR3 loop: CSVGGMGDQPQHF. The CDR3 DNA reads as TGCAGCGTTGGGGGAATGGGGGATCAGCCCCAGCATTTT.

This clone has just one count. V gene TRBV28 combines with J gene TRBJ2-7, with D perhaps TRBD2 (6 bases). This CDR3 has 14 residues. V lost 5 bases and J lost 4, with 15 bases in between. In germline, CDR1 is MDHEN, CDR2 SYDVKM. CDR3 residues: CASSGARGRYEQYF. The CDR3, as DNA: TGTGCCAGCAGTGGGGCGCGGGGACGGTACGAGCAGTACTTC.

A single count supports this clone. The chain is built from TRBV27 and TRBJ1-5; 9 positions agree with TRBD1. The V and J ends lost 5 bases and 7 bases, in that order; junction bases with no gene match: 15. This CDR3 contains 17 residues. Germline V gene lookup returns CDR1 MNHEY and CDR2 SMNVEV (reference sequence). The CDR3 is CASSLSDRGGTRQPQHF. The CDR3 nucleotides read TGTGCCAGCAGTCTGTCGGACAGGGGAGGAACAAGGCAGCCCCAGCATTTT.

V usage is TRBV4-2 and J usage is TRBJ2-3; 15 positions match TRBD2. This CDR3 comprises 16 residues. After removal of 0 bases from V and 8 bases from J, the junction contained 3 bases not matched to a gene. Germline-derived CDR1 and CDR2 are LGHNA and YNFKEQ. In DNA form, the CDR3 reads TGTGCCAGCAGCCAAGATTGGACTAGCGGGAGGGGTACGCAGTATTTT. Translating gives CASSQDWTSGRGTQYF.

This chain links TRBV6-1 with TRBJ1-5; D is undetermined. V lost 2 bases and J 5 bases, leaving 4 bases between the germline ends. The CDR3 contains 12 residues. The germline V gene has CDR1 MNHNS and CDR2 SASEGT. CDR3 bases: TGTGCCAGCAGTGAACCCCATCAGCCCCAGCATTTT. It specifies CASSEPHQPQHF.

This chain links TRBV6-1 with TRBJ1-3, with no clear D. The CDR3 loop spans 15 amino acids. The germline V gene encodes CDR1 MNHNS and CDR2 SASEGT. The V end lost 2 bases, the J end lost 0 bases, and 8 bases lay between the germline ends. The CDR3 DNA follows: TGTGCCAGCAGTGAAAGACGACTCTCTGGAAACACCATATATTTT. This codes for CASSERRLSGNTIYF.

This clone has just a few counts. The V gene is TRBV27, the J gene TRBJ1-5, with D possibly TRBD1 on 5 matching bases. V was clipped by 5 bases and J by 6 bases, with 14 bases between them. Per germline, CDR1 MNHEY and CDR2 SMNVEV (reference sequence). CDR3 length: 14 amino acids. DNA for the CDR3: TGTGCCAGCAGTAGGGCTGGGGGGGTTCAGCCCCAGCATTTT. Protein sequence: CASSRAGGVQPQHF.

This clone was observed a single time. V gene TRBV5-5 combines with J gene TRBJ2-2, with D possibly being TRBD1 (6 bases). Germline lookup yields CDR1 SGHKS and CDR2 YYEKEE (reference sequence). Trimming took 3 bases from V and 5 from J, leaving 14 bases between them. This CDR3 is 15 amino acids long. The CDR3 is CASSSPGHGTGELFF. DNA for the CDR3: TGTGCCAGCAGCTCACCGGGACACGGGACCGGGGAGCTGTTTTTT. The variable domain in full, with the rest retrieved from reference TRBV5-5 and TRBJ2-2, is DAGVTQSPTHLIKTRGQQVTLRCSPISGHKSVSWYQQVLGQGPQFIFQYYEKEERGRGNFPDRFSARQFPNYSSELNVNALLLGDSALYLCASSSPGHGTGELFFGEGSRLTVL.

The V and J genes are TRBV7-9 and TRBJ2-1; D might be TRBD2 (5 bases). CDR1 and CDR2 (germline): SEHNR, FQNEAQ (reference sequence). This CDR3 spans 18 amino acids. Trimming took 8 bases from V and 4 from J, leaving 27 bases between them. CDR3 sequence (DNA): TGTGCCAGCGGAGCTCCCCCTAAGGGTGGCCGGAGGTACAATGAGCAGTTCTTC. Its translation: CASGAPPKGGRRYNEQFF.

V usage is TRBV7-6 and J usage is TRBJ1-3; no clear D. Between the trimmed V and J ends, which lost 3 bases and 0 bases, there was a span of 12 bases. The CDR3 runs 16 residues. The germline gives CDR1 SGHVS, CDR2 FNYEAQ. CDR3 nucleotides: TGTGCCAGCAGCTTTGCAGGCGCCAGCTCTGGAAACACCATATATTTT. Protein: CASSFAGASSGNTIYF.

V usage is TRBV28 and J usage is TRBJ2-7; D gene uncertain. Trimming took off 5 bases at V and 5 bases at J, with 22 bases between the two ends. The CDR3 is made up of 16 amino acids. Germline V gives CDR1 MDHEN, CDR2 SYDVKM. The CDR3 nucleotides are TGTGCCAGCAGTACATCCGGCGTCCGGGTAGTAGACGAGCAGTACTTC. It specifies CASSTSGVRVVDEQYF.